The T cell receptor beta chain under discussion was sequenced for a study of shared clonotypes between healthy human individuals (TCRdb year 2020). Looking at the study overall: A couple of women and three men aged 18 to 49 years were included in the cohort. For each donor, CD4 naive and CD4 memory were each given three plates, CD8 naive was given two plates, and CD8 memory was given one plate. Blood TCR repertoires of a handful of healthy adults were deeply sequenced to estimate repertoire size and the extent of clonotype sharing between individuals. Libraries were prepared and TCR repertoires were sequenced by different laboratories using diverse techniques, in order to increase sequencing depth and limit assay-specific biases. Per donor, leukapheresis produced somewhere between about 0.8 and 9 billion PBMCs. The investigation overall reported the following: Across a handful of donors, approximately 5% of naive CD4, 3.5% of naive CD8, roughly 2.2% of memory CD4, and over 0.35% of memory CD8 clonotypes were shared. Clonotypes shared by all four sorted-subset donors showed higher generation probabilities than non-shared clonotypes. Because the study included only a small number of donors, the genetic and exposure-history diversity represented was limited. Only blood was sampled, and tissue TCR repertoires likely differ from those in blood. Rarefaction of sorted-subset datasets indicated incomplete sequencing despite the large sequencing depth. Naive subsets generally had larger estimated clonotype richness than memory subsets did. Based on pairwise subsampling, the degree of clonotype sharing among donors was expected to be affected by sequencing depth.

Using the deep immunoSEQ assay, TCR CDR3 regions were amplified from genomic DNA by multiplex PCR. Extracted genomic DNA from each cell subset was distributed evenly across all wells of several immunoSEQ 96-well plates, and each plate was treated as a replicate. Each replicate PCR for sorted subsets received about 210 ng genomic DNA, equal to roughly 33,000 T cell genomes. Purified libraries were quantified with a Qubit 3.0 fluorometer, sized on a Bioanalyzer 2100, and re-quantified with the KAPA Library Quantification kit. A separate single-read 150-cycle Illumina NextSeq 550 flow cell was used to sequence each immunoSEQ 96-well plate. As for the authors' bioinformatics: Because the immunoSEQ output held only junctional sequences and lacked quality scores, the filtering could not match the filtering applied to full-length reads. Sequences were annotated with PyIR, a Python wrapper for IgBLAST v1.9, and V/J genes and CDR3 were assigned using IMGT germline references. Any read was removed if the V/J assignment was weak (E-value above 1e-6), the CDR3 was missing, or the read contained stop codons, out-of-frame junctions, or ambiguous translated residues. V3J clonotypes were defined by identical inferred V gene, J gene, and CDR3 amino acid sequence. Percentage overlap between repertoires was computed as shared unique clonotypes divided by the size of the smaller repertoire. Repertoire richness was assessed with RTK rarefaction, the Chao1 estimator, and Recon v2.1 estimates of unobserved clonotypes. Generation probabilities were computed with OLGA for all TCRbeta clonotypes obtained by the gDNA method from several donors. As stored in TCRdb, this immuneACCESS dataset retains in-frame rearrangements with V and J assigned. A fraction of the clones does not appear; measured against another copy, unresolved V genes explain less than half of the discrepancy, and the remainder lacks a known reason. From that table come the V and J calls and clone size; the DNA was used to work out D and trimming. Here the sample has about 2,100,000 clones; 93% occur a single time. 1.5% to 2% of the sample is held by the ten biggest clonotypes.

Notes on this clone: Its antigen remains unidentified. Per-base qualities were not stored, and no clone one base away is much larger.

CD8 naive samples were CD45RO-negative cells positively selected for CCR7, giving a CD45RA+CCR7+ population that excluded TemRA cells. The donors were healthy, HIV-negative adults who had no recently reported acute infections or vaccinations. Only Caucasian adults living in Nashville, Tennessee, USA were represented among the donors. After blood collection by leukapheresis, PBMCs were isolated using Ficoll-Histopaque density gradient centrifugation and then cryopreserved in the vapor phase of liquid nitrogen. Analytical flow cytometry was used to check the purity and quantity of each magnetically sorted T cell population. Genomic DNA was isolated from each sorted fraction and quantified by UV absorbance on a Nanodrop 2000c. Sequencing was performed on naive CD8+ T cells from PBMCs. Read against the paper, the sample's cell subset or site label means: CD45RA+CCR7+. This receptor was obtained from a man aged 18 to 35 in good health. Some clones in this sample may be carry-over from other donors' samples.

The CDR3 protein is CARKNWELFF. The nucleotide sequence is TGTGCCAGAAAAAATTGGGAACTGTTTTTT. The chain uses TRBV5-4 and TRBJ1-4; the D gene identity is not certain. Spanning cysteine to phenylalanine, the CDR3 consists of 10 amino acids. The retained sequence is limited to the CDR3, 30 bases, with the frame set at the first base. Trimming takes 8 bases from V and 12 bases from J, and the germline ends sit 11 bases apart. CDR1 SGHNT and CDR2 YYREEE are derived from the germline V gene (reference sequence).